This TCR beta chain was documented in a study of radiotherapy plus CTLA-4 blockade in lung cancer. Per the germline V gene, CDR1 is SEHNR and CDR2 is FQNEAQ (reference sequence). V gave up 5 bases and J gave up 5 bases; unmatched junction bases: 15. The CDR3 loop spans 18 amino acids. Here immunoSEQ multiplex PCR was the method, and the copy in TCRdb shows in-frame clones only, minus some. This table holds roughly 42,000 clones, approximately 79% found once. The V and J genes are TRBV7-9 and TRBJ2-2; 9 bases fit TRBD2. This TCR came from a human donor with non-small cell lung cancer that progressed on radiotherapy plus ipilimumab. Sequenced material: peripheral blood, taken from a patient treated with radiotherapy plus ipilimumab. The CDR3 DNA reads TGTGCCAGCAGCCCCCCCAGCGGGGGGTCTGGCTGGACCGGGGAGCTGTTTTTT. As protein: CASSPPSGGSGWTGELFF.